One and the same sample provided the 8 T cell receptor beta chains below, sequenced in a study of blood T cell repertoires in COVID-19. This table comes from immunoSEQ multiplex PCR, and its TCRdb copy is limited to in-frame clones, with some not included. The data contain some 130,000 clones, approximately 88% of them singletons. The sequencing sample was made of peripheral blood. The receptors come from a man between 45 and 60 years old with acute or convalescent COVID-19.

The chain uses TRBV6-5 and TRBJ2-7; a possible D gene is TRBD2 (6 bases). CDR1 is MNHEY and CDR2 is SVGAGI in the germline V gene. The CDR3 has 14 amino acids. The V gene lost 5 bases and the J gene lost 0 bases, with 11 bases spanning the gap. CDR3 sequence reads: CASSPRGSSYEQYF. CDR3 in DNA: TGTGCCAGCAGTCCCCGGGGGAGCTCCTACGAGCAGTACTTC.

In this sample, this clone turned up once. The CDR3 here is CASSPQGATGELFF. CDR3 DNA sequence: TGTGCCAGCTCACCACAGGGGGCAACCGGGGAGCTGTTTTTT. The chain links TRBV18 to TRBJ2-2; TRBD1 agrees at 7 bases. The CDR3 spans 14 residues. CDR1 KGHSH and CDR2 LQKENI come from the germline V gene. V lost 1 base and J lost 5; bases outside the gene matches: 1.

Details on this clone: Germline is not matched at one junction end, which may reflect a read error. The rearrangement uses TRBV14 and TRBJ1-2; 7 positions agree with TRBD1. The CDR3 consists of 12 residues. Germline lookup yields CDR1 SGHDN and CDR2 FVKESK. Here the CDR3 DNA reads TGTGCCAGCAGCCTACAGGGGACACTTACGGTATTC. This encodes CASSLQGTLTVF.

The CDR3 sequence is CAWREGTSTEAFF. CDR3 DNA: TGTGCCTGGAGGGAGGGGACTTCTACTGAAGCTTTCTTT. J is TRBJ1-1 and V is TRBV30; the D gene is possibly TRBD1 (5 bases). This CDR3 has 13 residues. Germline-derived CDR1 and CDR2 are GTSNPN and SVGIG (reference sequence). V shed 3 bases and J shed 5 bases, with 13 bases lying between them.

This clone appeared a single time. The chain joins TRBV2 to TRBJ1-1; no firm D call. V was pared by 4 bases and J by 3 bases, with 12 bases between. Germline CDR1 and CDR2: SNHLY and FYNNEI. There are 14 residues in the CDR3. The CDR3 sequence is CASSGYRSYTEAFF. The CDR3 nucleotides are TGTGCCAGCAGTGGCTACCGCTCTTACACTGAAGCTTTCTTT.

The chain joins TRBV3-1 (or the pseudogene TRBV3-2) to TRBJ2-7; 7 positions match TRBD2. The CDR3 length is 15 residues. Germline CDR1 is LGHDT and CDR2 is YNNKEL (reference sequence). V lost 3 bases and J lost 5; bases outside the gene matches: 10. Here the CDR3 reads CASSHYASGSDEQYF. CDR3 bases: TGTGCCAGCAGCCATTATGCTAGCGGTTCGGACGAGCAGTACTTC.

V and J are TRBV7-2 and TRBJ2-7, with 7 bases lining up with TRBD1. CDR1 is SGHTA and CDR2 is FQGNSA in the germline V gene. The CDR3 consists of 15 residues. V dropped 5 bases and J dropped 2; count of bases not matched to a gene: 9. DNA of the CDR3: TGTGCCAGCAGCACCACCCGGACAGGCACCTACGAGCAGTACTTC. Its translation: CASSTTRTGTYEQYF.

This chain uses TRBV11-3 with TRBJ2-4; 7 bases are a match to TRBD1. J was trimmed by 10 bases and V by 4 bases; bases with no gene match: 4. The CDR3 extends over 12 amino acids. Germline V gene sequence: CDR1 SGHNT, CDR2 YENEEA. CDR3 DNA sequence: TGTGCCAGCAGCTCTGACAGGGTAATTCAGTACTTC. Translated, it gives CASSSDRVIQYF.